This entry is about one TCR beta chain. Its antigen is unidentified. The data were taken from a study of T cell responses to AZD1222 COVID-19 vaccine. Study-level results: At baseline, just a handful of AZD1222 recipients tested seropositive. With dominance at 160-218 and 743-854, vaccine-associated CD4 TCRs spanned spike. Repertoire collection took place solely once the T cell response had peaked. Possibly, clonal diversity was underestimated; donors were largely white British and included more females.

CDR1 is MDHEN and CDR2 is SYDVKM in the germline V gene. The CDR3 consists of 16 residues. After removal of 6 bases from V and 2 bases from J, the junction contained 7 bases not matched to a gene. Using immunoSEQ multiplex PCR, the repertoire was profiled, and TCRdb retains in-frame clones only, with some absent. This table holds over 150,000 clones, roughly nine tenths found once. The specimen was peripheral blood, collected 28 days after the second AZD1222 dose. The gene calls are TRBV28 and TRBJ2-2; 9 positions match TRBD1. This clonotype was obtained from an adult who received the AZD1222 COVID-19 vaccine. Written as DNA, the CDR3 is TGTGCCAGCAGAAACAGGGGGCTTAGTAACACCGGGGAGCTGTTTTTT. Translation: CASRNRGLSNTGELFF. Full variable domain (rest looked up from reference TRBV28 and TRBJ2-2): DVKVTQSSRYLVKRTGEKVFLECVQDMDHENMFWYRQDPGLGLRLIYFSYDVKMKEKGDIPEGYSVSREKKERFSLILESASTNQTSMYLCASRNRGLSNTGELFFGEGSRLTVL.